Each of the 2 T cell receptor beta chains below was sequenced from the same sample in a study of T-cell reconstitution after alpha-beta-depleted transplantation in children. The TCRbeta library was prepared with unique molecular identifiers. TCRdb itself ran the PCR reads through MiXCR, one entry per CDR3 protein. This table has about 610,000 distinct CDR3 sequences, about 11% appearing once. Sequenced here: PBMCs from the stem cell graft donor, sampled from the stem cell graft. Every receptor here comes from a human donor who donated a stem cell graft to a child with acute myeloid leukemia.

V and J are TRBV20-1 and TRBJ1-5; D gene uncertain. The CDR3 length is 12 residues. Looked up from germline, CDR1 is DFQATT and CDR2 is SNEGSKA (reference sequence). The CDR3 sequence is CRRGWSNQPQHF. The DNA of the CDR3 is TGCCGCCGAGGCTGGAGCAATCAGCCCCAGCATTTT.

J is TRBJ2-1 and V is TRBV19; 7 positions match TRBD2. The CDR3 spans 18 residues. The germline CDR1 and CDR2 sequences are LNHDA and SQIVND (reference sequence). Trimming cost V 0 bases and J 3 bases; bases outside gene matches: 11. For the CDR3, the DNA is TGTGCCAGTAGTATAGATCTATGGAGGGAGGGCATCTACAATGAGCAGTTCTTC. It encodes CASSIDLWREGIYNEQFF.